A selection of T cell receptor beta chains follows, all from one sample in a study of cytotoxic CD8 clonotypes in ibrutinib-treated CLL. The data were produced by immunoSEQ multiplex PCR, yet TCRdb's version contains in-frame clones alone and is incomplete. The table has more than 110,000 clones, about 84% seen once. Specimen: PBMCs, collected after 36 months of ibrutinib treatment. Source of these receptors: a human donor with chronic lymphocytic leukemia. CDR3s include the opening cysteine and the closing phenylalanine or tryptophan. D genes are given only for firm matches. Only part of the rows carry a size: once, few, many, or a class if the clone is expanded.

cdr3_nt | cdr3_aa | j_call | clone_size | v_call | d_call
TGTGCCACCCGGGACATTCTTTTCTACGAGCAGTACTTC | CATRDILFYEQYF | TRBJ2-7 | - | TRBV15 | -
TGTGCCAGCAGTTTATTCCCCGCGGACCCTTATGGCTACACCTTC | CASSLFPADPYGYTF | TRBJ1-2 | few | TRBV28 | -
TGTGCCAGCAGAGGGGGCCCCTACGAGCAGTACTTC | CASRGGPYEQYF | TRBJ2-7 | - | TRBV27 | TRBD1
TGTGCTAGTGGTGGCGAAGGTCGCGTACATGTAAGCAATCAGCCCCAGCATTTT | CASGGEGRVHVSNQPQHF | TRBJ1-5 | once | TRBV12-5 | -
TGTGCCAGCAGTCCCCGGGGAGTACGGTCCGGCTACGAGCAGTACTTC | CASSPRGVRSGYEQYF | TRBJ2-7 | - | TRBV2 | -
TGTGCCAGCAGCTCCCAGTTGGGCCCTGAAGCTTTCTTT | CASSSQLGPEAFF | TRBJ1-1 | - | TRBV7-8 | -
TGTGCCAGCAGCCGCATGGAAGGGACCGCCTACGAGCAGTACTTC | CASSRMEGTAYEQYF | TRBJ2-7 | - | TRBV4-2 | -
TGTGCCACCAGCGTAATGGGTGAGCAGTACTTC | CATSVMGEQYF | TRBJ2-7 | - | TRBV2 | -
TGTGCCAGCAGTGGAAGAGACAGGGCGCACTATGGCTACACCTTC | CASSGRDRAHYGYTF | TRBJ1-2 | - | TRBV6-1 | TRBD1
TGTGCCAGCAGTGAAATCCTAGCGACATACAATGAGCAGTTCTTC | CASSEILATYNEQFF | TRBJ2-1 | - | TRBV2 | -
TGTGCCAGCAGTGAAGCAGGGACTAGCGTTCACAATGAGCAGTTCTTC | CASSEAGTSVHNEQFF | TRBJ2-1 | once | TRBV2 | TRBD2
TGTGCCAGTAGTCTCGGTAACGGCTACACCTTC | CASSLGNGYTF | TRBJ1-2 | few | TRBV19 | -
TGTGCCACCAGCAGATTCCGGGGAGGGGGCGCGGAAGCTTTCTTT | CATSRFRGGGAEAFF | TRBJ1-1 | - | TRBV15 | TRBD1
TGTGCCAGCAGCGTAGACCTCCGGGGCCCGATGAACACTGAAGCTTTCTTT | CASSVDLRGPMNTEAFF | TRBJ1-1 | once | TRBV9 | -
TGCGCCAGCAGCTTGCTTCTAGCAGGGTACGAGCAGTACTTC | CASSLLLAGYEQYF | TRBJ2-7 | - | TRBV5-1 | -
TGTGCCAGCAGCCGGGAGTCCTCCGGGGAGCTGTTTTTT | CASSRESSGELFF | TRBJ2-2 | - | TRBV7-9 | -
TGTGCCAGCAGCTTAGTTAAGGGACGGACCACTGAAGCTTTCTTT | CASSLVKGRTTEAFF | TRBJ1-1 | - | TRBV7-2 | -
TGTGCCAGCTCACCCAATGACAGGGTGGTTGAGCAGTACTTC | CASSPNDRVVEQYF | TRBJ2-7 | - | TRBV18 | TRBD1
TGTGCCAGCAGCTTAGGTCTAAGCACAGATACGCAGTATTTT | CASSLGLSTDTQYF | TRBJ2-3 | once | TRBV7-9 | -
TGCAGCGTTGAAGGTGAAACTAATGAAAAACTGTTTTTT | CSVEGETNEKLFF | TRBJ1-4 | - | TRBV29-1 | -
TGTGCCAGCAGCTGGGGGACAGCTAACTACGAGCAGTACTTC | CASSWGTANYEQYF | TRBJ2-7 | - | TRBV5-4 | TRBD1
TGTGCCAGCAGATCCGTCATCTACGAGCAGTACTTC | CASRSVIYEQYF | TRBJ2-7 | - | TRBV28 | -
TGTGCCAGCAGCGCCTTCCCGGATACGCAGTATTTT | CASSAFPDTQYF | TRBJ2-3 | many | TRBV9 | -
TGTGCCAGCAGCTTGAGGAATGGACAGGGGAGGGCTGAAGCTTTCTTT | CASSLRNGQGRAEAFF | TRBJ1-1 | - | TRBV5-6 | TRBD1
TGTGCCAGCTCCCCCGGGGCAACTAATGAAAAACTGTTTTTT | CASSPGATNEKLFF | TRBJ1-4 | once | TRBV18 | -
TGTGCCAGCAGTTTATGGCCCCTCAACTATGGCTACACCTTC | CASSLWPLNYGYTF | TRBJ1-2 | - | TRBV27 | -
TGTGCCTGGATAAGAATCAGGGGGCGGACTGAAGCTTTCTTT | CAWIRIRGRTEAFF | TRBJ1-1 | - | TRBV30 | TRBD1
TGTGCCAGCAGCTTTCTCCCTGGGACAGGCAAATACGAGCAGTACTTC | CASSFLPGTGKYEQYF | TRBJ2-7 | - | TRBV11-2 | TRBD1
TGCGCCAGCGGAAAGAGCGGGACAGGGTGGTACAATGAGCAGTTCTTC | CASGKSGTGWYNEQFF | TRBJ2-1 | - | TRBV4-1 | TRBD1
TGTGCCAGCACCCCGGGACGGGGGAACACTGAAGCTTTCTTT | CASTPGRGNTEAFF | TRBJ1-1 | - | TRBV5-4 | -
TGCGCCAGCAGCTTGGACCGGGGAGGTATTCATGGCTACACCTTC | CASSLDRGGIHGYTF | TRBJ1-2 | - | TRBV5-1 | -
TGTGCCAGCCGGGACAGGGTTAACGCCGGGGAGCTGTTTTTT | CASRDRVNAGELFF | TRBJ2-2 | - | TRBV14 | TRBD1
TGCGCCAGCAGCTTGGAACAGAAATTCGGATATGAAAAACTGTTTTTT | CASSLEQKFGYEKLFF | TRBJ1-4 | - | TRBV5-1 | -
TGTGCCAGCACGCGCGGGACTAGCGGACGGAATGAGCAGTTCTTC | CASTRGTSGRNEQFF | TRBJ2-1 | - | TRBV6-5 | TRBD2
TGTGCCAGCAGCGCGGGGGGGCCGGAGACCCAGTACTTC | CASSAGGPETQYF | TRBJ2-5 | - | TRBV7-7 | TRBD2
TGTGCCAGCAGCAGATCTAGCGGGACGAAAAACATTCAGTACTTC | CASSRSSGTKNIQYF | TRBJ2-4 | - | TRBV11-3 | TRBD2
TGTGCCAGCAGCCCGGCCGGGACTAGGACCTACGAGCAGTACTTC | CASSPAGTRTYEQYF | TRBJ2-7 | - | TRBV5-4 | TRBD2
TGTGCCAGCAGCAAAGGGACTAGCGGGAGCGATGAGCAGTTCTTC | CASSKGTSGSDEQFF | TRBJ2-1 | once | TRBV9 | TRBD2
TGCGCCAGCAGCTTGGCGGAGACTAGCGGCGGTTGGGAGCAGTACTTC | CASSLAETSGGWEQYF | TRBJ2-7 | - | TRBV5-1 | TRBD2
TGTGCCAGCAGCTTGCCGGGAGGAGAGACCCAGTACTTC | CASSLPGGETQYF | TRBJ2-5 | - | TRBV5-6 | TRBD2
TGTGCCAGCAGCTTGGGGGCCTACGAGCAGTACTTC | CASSLGAYEQYF | TRBJ2-7 | - | TRBV5-4 | -